This T cell receptor (beta chain) is from a study of blood T cell repertoires in COVID-19. The overall study: Whether acute or convalescent, the COVID-19 samples came from the United States, Italy and Spain. The cDNA or gDNA used as material had been derived from T cells, B-cell-depleted T cells, or PBMCs.

The CDR3 is 13 amino acids. Looked up from germline, CDR1 is MNHEY and CDR2 is SVGAGI. V lost 8 bases, J lost 2 bases, and 11 bases lay in between. Original data processing: Reference gene primer amplification gave estimated nucleated cell counts. Clones were sequenced by immunoSEQ multiplex PCR, and TCRdb holds only the in-frame ones, with some missing. V and J calls and clone size are as listed in that table; D and trimming were resolved from the DNA. The sample shows roughly 100,000 clones, 80% to 90% of them seen only once. V usage is TRBV6-5 and J usage is TRBJ2-3, with TRBD2 as a possible D gene (5 bases). The sample taken for sequencing was peripheral blood. The receptor's source is an older woman with acute or convalescent COVID-19. CDR3 sequence reads: CASSGSNTDTQYF. Here the CDR3 DNA reads TGTGCCAGCTCGGGATCCAACACAGATACGCAGTATTTT.